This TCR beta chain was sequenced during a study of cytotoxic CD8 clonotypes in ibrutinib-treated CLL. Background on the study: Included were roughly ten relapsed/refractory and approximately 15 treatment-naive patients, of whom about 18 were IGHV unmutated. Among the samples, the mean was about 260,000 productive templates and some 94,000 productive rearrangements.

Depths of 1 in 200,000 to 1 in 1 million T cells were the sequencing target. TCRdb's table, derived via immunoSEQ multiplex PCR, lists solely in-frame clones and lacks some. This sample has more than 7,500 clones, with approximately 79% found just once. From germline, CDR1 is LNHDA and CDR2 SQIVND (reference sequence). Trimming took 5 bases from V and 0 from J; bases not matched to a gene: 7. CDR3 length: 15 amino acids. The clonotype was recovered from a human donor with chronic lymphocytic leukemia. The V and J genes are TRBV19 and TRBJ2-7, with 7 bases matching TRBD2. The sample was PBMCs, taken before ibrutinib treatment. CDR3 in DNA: TGTGCCAGTAGTGAAGGGAGCGGGGCCTCCTACGAGCAGTACTTC. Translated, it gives CASSEGSGASYEQYF.